The 21 T cell receptor beta chains in this list originate from one sample, sequenced in a study of response to subunit inactivated influenza vaccine. TCRdb itself ran the RT-PCR reads through MiXCR, one entry per CDR3 protein. The table has hundreds of thousands of distinct CDR3 sequences, roughly 13% seen once. The source material was PBMCs from blood, sampled 40 to 50 days after vaccination. The receptors were sampled from a man aged 45-65 years who received an inactivated influenza vaccine.

This clonotype occurred many times. This rearrangement joins TRBV5-6 to TRBJ2-5; perhaps TRBD2 as D (7 bases). Germline V gene lookup returns CDR1 SGHDT and CDR2 YYEEEE. Trimming stripped 6 bases from V and 5 bases from J, with 14 bases between. The CDR3 has 13 amino acids. CDR3 amino acids: CASTMGGGETQYF. The CDR3 nucleotides read TGTGCCAGCACTATGGGAGGGGGGGAGACCCAGTACTTC.

Written as DNA, the CDR3 is TGTGCCAGCAGTTTTTCGGTTGAGCAGTTCTTC. Translation: CASSFSVEQFF. The chain is built from TRBV6-6 and TRBJ2-1, with D unclear. The CDR3 is made up of 11 amino acids. Germline V CDR1 and CDR2: MNHNY, SVGAGI (reference sequence). Trimming pared 4 bases from V and 9 bases from J, leaving 7 bases between.

The V call is TRBV6-5, the J call TRBJ2-2; D may be TRBD2 (5 bases). CDR1 and CDR2 (germline): MNHEY, SVGAGI. Trimming cost V 0 bases and J 6 bases, with 11 bases left between them. The CDR3 contains 15 residues. CDR3 coding DNA: TGTGCCAGCAGTTACTCGACGGGGTCCCCCGGGGAGCTGTTTTTT. Its protein product is CASSYSTGSPGELFF.

This clonotype was seen a handful of times. V is TRBV6-2 or TRBV6-3 and J is TRBJ1-6, with D maybe TRBD1 (6 bases). This CDR3 has 15 amino acids. Between the trimmed V and J ends, which lost 5 bases and 6 bases, there was a span of 14 bases. CDR1 is MNHEY, CDR2 SVGEGT, per germline. CDR3 bases: TGTGCCAGCAGTCTACTGACAGGCCCTAATTCACCCCTCCACTTT. Translating it yields CASSLLTGPNSPLHF.

Concerning this clonotype: A clone one base away is much larger, so this may be a read error. This chain connects TRBV29-1 to TRBJ2-1; no clear D. This CDR3 is 12 amino acids long. Germline V gives CDR1 SQVTM, CDR2 ANQGSEA. CDR3 coding DNA: TGCAGCGTCCCAGTCCCCAACAATGAGCAGTCCTTC. Amino acid sequence: CSVPVPNNEQSF.

The chain carries TRBV12-3 or TRBV12-4 and TRBJ2-7; D is unclear. V lost 3 bases and J 3 bases, leaving 9 bases between the germline ends. CDR3 length equals 13 residues. The CDR3 sequence: CASSFDTHYEQYF. The DNA of the CDR3 is TGTGCCAGCAGTTTCGATACCCACTACGAGCAGTACTTC.

In this sample, this clonotype turned up many times. The CDR3 here is CASSLLGSKGNEQFF. The CDR3 DNA is TGTGCCAGCAGCTTACTCGGGAGTAAGGGCAATGAGCAGTTCTTC. The chain uses TRBV5-6 and TRBJ2-1, with a possible D match to TRBD2 (6 bases). Germline V gene sequence: CDR1 SGHDT, CDR2 YYEEEE. This CDR3 has 15 amino acids. The germline V and J ends were trimmed by 2 bases and 6 bases, with 15 bases remaining between them.

The chain employs TRBV27 and TRBJ2-7, with 7 bases identical to TRBD1. Germline lookup yields CDR1 MNHEY and CDR2 SMNVEV (reference sequence). This CDR3 spans 14 amino acids. The V gene end was trimmed by 6 bases and the J gene end by 3 bases; junction bases not matched to a gene: 8. The CDR3 nucleotides are TGTGCCAGCAGCATAGTGGCAGGGGGCTACGAGCAGTACTTC. As protein: CASSIVAGGYEQYF.

This chain joins TRBV6-1 and TRBJ1-3; D unclear. Trimming took 7 bases from V and 0 from J, leaving 13 bases between them. The CDR3 runs to 15 residues. CDR1 and CDR2 (germline): MNHNS, SASEGT. CDR3 region: CASKISKDSGNTIYF. In DNA, the CDR3 is TGTGCCAGCAAGATCAGCAAAGACTCTGGAAACACCATATATTTT.

This clonotype was detected a few times. The chain uses TRBV10-2 and TRBJ1-1, with D tentatively TRBD1 (6 bases). The CDR3 consists of 12 residues. Germline V lookup: CDR1 WSHSY, CDR2 SAAADI. V was clipped by 0 bases and J by 11 bases, with 10 bases between them. CDR3 nucleotides: TGCGCCAGCAGTGAGTCGGCAGGGGTTGCTTTCTTT. The encoded protein is CASSESAGVAFF.

The gene calls are TRBV7-2 and TRBJ2-7; perhaps TRBD2 as D (7 bases). Trimming stripped 0 bases from V and 2 bases from J, with 11 bases between. Per the germline V gene, CDR1 is SGHTA and CDR2 is FQGNSA. This CDR3 has 15 amino acids. DNA for the CDR3: TGTGCCAGCAGCTTAGCCGGGGGGCTAACCTACGAGCAGTACTTC. It is translated as CASSLAGGLTYEQYF.

This chain connects TRBV3-1 to TRBJ2-1, with a weak D call TRBD2 (5 bases). The CDR3 loop spans 16 amino acids. The germline V gene has CDR1 LGHDT and CDR2 YNNKEL (reference sequence). The ends were cut back, 6 bases at V and 2 bases at J, with 17 bases in the middle. The CDR3 coding sequence is TGTGCCAGCAGTCCTTTGGGCGGGTCAACCTACAATGAGCAGTTCTTC. It codes for CASSPLGGSTYNEQFF.

The chain has TRBV7-9 and TRBJ1-2; no reliable D call. The V end lost 5 bases, the J end lost 3 bases, and 16 bases lay between the germline ends. Germline CDR1 SEHNR, CDR2 FQNEAQ (reference sequence). This CDR3 comprises 15 residues. This CDR3 reads CASSRPGTSDYGYTF. CDR3 DNA sequence: TGTGCCAGCAGCAGGCCGGGTACTAGCGACTATGGCTACACCTTC.

This clonotype was detected a few times. This chain connects TRBV7-2 to TRBJ2-1, with a weak D call TRBD1 (5 bases). This CDR3 is built from 14 residues. Germline CDR1 and CDR2: SGHTA and FQGNSA. Trimming took 3 bases from V and 4 from J, leaving 10 bases between them. DNA of the CDR3: TGTGCCAGCAGCTTTAGGGCAGGGTACAATGAGCAGTTCTTC. Translated, it gives CASSFRAGYNEQFF.

The table lists this clonotype with a few counts. The chain links TRBV6-1 to TRBJ2-5; either TRBD1 or TRBD2 may supply D (5 bases each). Trimming shortened V by 7 bases and J by 2 bases, and 14 bases separated the two germline ends. The CDR3 is made up of 14 amino acids. CDR1 and CDR2 from the germline V gene are MNHNS and SASEGT. CDR3 sequence: CASTGTRPQETQYF. CDR3 DNA sequence: TGTGCCAGCACAGGGACCCGACCGCAAGAGACCCAGTACTTC.

This clonotype turned up a few times. This sequence joins TRBV3-1 and TRBJ1-3; possibly TRBD1 for D (5 bases). Germline loops: CDR1 LGHDT, CDR2 YNNKEL (reference sequence). V lost 6 bases and J lost 7, with 16 bases in between. The CDR3 length is 14 residues. CDR3 loop: CASRDGGVRNTIYF. CDR3 nucleotides: TGTGCCAGCAGGGACGGGGGGGTACGGAACACCATATATTTT.

DNA of the CDR3: TGTGCCAGCAGCTTAGCTCGGCTAGCGGGAGGGAACCCCTACAATGAGCAGTTCTTC. It is translated as CASSLARLAGGNPYNEQFF. This chain connects TRBV11-1 to TRBJ2-1, with 12 bases lining up with TRBD2. V lost 0 bases, J lost 2 bases, and 8 bases stayed unmatched. The CDR3 covers 19 residues. Looked up from germline, CDR1 is SGHAT and CDR2 is FQDESV (reference sequence).

The chain combines TRBV9 with TRBJ2-3; 7 bases match TRBD1. The CDR3 extends over 15 amino acids. Germline V lookup: CDR1 SGDLS, CDR2 YYNGEE. V gave up 4 bases and J gave up 1 base; unmatched junction bases: 6. CDR3 bases: TGTGCCAGCAGCAGGACAGGCTCGGGCACAGATACGCAGTATTTT. Encoded protein: CASSRTGSGTDTQYF.

The chain uses TRBV7-2 and TRBJ2-5; D possibly matches TRBD1 or TRBD2 (5 bases each). This CDR3 is 15 amino acids long. Germline lookup yields CDR1 SGHTA and CDR2 FQGNSA. Trimming shortened V by 4 bases and J by 3 bases, and 15 bases separated the two germline ends. The CDR3 spells CASSSGRGTEETQYF. The CDR3 nucleotides are TGTGCCAGCAGCTCGGGACGGGGAACGGAAGAGACCCAGTACTTC.

This clonotype was counted a few times. V gene TRBV12-3 or TRBV12-4 combines with J gene TRBJ1-6, with D hard to call. The CDR3 contains 14 residues. Trimming removed 7 bases from V and 0 bases from J, with 7 bases in between. CDR3 residues: CASTRGSYNSPLHF. The DNA for the CDR3 is TGTGCCAGCACTCGAGGCTCCTATAATTCACCCCTCCACTTT.

This clonotype was found a few times. This chain connects TRBV12-3 or TRBV12-4 to TRBJ2-7, with TRBD2 identical over 11 bases. Trimming at V came to 5 bases and at J to 5 bases, leaving 11 bases not matched to a gene. The CDR3 is made up of 16 amino acids. In DNA form, the CDR3 reads TGTGCCAGCAGTGCAATACTTACTAGCGGGAGTGACGAGCAGTACTTC. Its translation: CASSAILTSGSDEQYF.